The 19 T cell receptor beta chains below come from one sample, sequenced in a study of T-cell memory formation after mild COVID-19 (dated by TCRdb to the early 2020s). Libraries were made using 5' RACE. Sequencing was carried out with an Illumina NovaSeq 6000. TCRdb cleaned the public reads at Q25 with fastp, built clones with MiXCR and kept in-frame beta chains. When rows share a CDR3 protein, they turn into one entry using the most common DNA and genes. The sample records about 620,000 distinct CDR3 sequences, 15% to 20% of which are singletons. The top ten constitute approximately 12% of the sample. The source material was PBMCs or a T cell subset sorted from them (not recorded which). Receptors originate from an adult woman who had mild COVID-19 (a few samples of this study predate the infection). The sample titles of this study are shuffled in the database, so cell type and time point are left out; the donor was told from shared clones.

This clonotype has more than one count but fewer than ten. V usage is TRBV4-1 and J usage is TRBJ1-6; D perhaps matches TRBD1 (5 bases). The CDR3 runs 15 residues. Germline V gives CDR1 MGHRA, CDR2 YSYEKL. V was trimmed by 0 bases and J by 10 bases, leaving 13 bases between them. Written as DNA, the CDR3 is TGCGCCAGCAGCCAAGACAGTAGGGGTAGATCACCCCTCCACTTT. It translates to CASSQDSRGRSPLHF.

The chain has TRBV12-3 or TRBV12-4 and TRBJ1-1; the match to TRBD1 covers 7 bases. V shed 5 bases and J 6 bases; nucleotides not matched to a gene: 15. This CDR3 spans 16 amino acids. The DNA of the CDR3 is TGTGCCAGCAGTGACTTAAGACAGGGACGTTTTTCTGAAGCTTTCTTT. It codes for CASSDLRQGRFSEAFF.

This clonotype was counted between two and nine times. The V and J genes are TRBV19 and TRBJ2-1, with D unresolved. CDR1 and CDR2 (germline): LNHDA, SQIVND (reference sequence). Trimming stripped 3 bases from V and 4 bases from J, with 10 bases between. The CDR3 has 14 amino acids. The CDR3 sequence: CASSISDTYNEQFF. In nucleotides, the CDR3 is TGTGCCAGTAGTATTAGTGACACATACAATGAGCAGTTCTTC. Full variable domain (remainder filled in from reference TRBV19 and TRBJ2-1): DGGITQSPKYLFRKEGQNVTLSCEQNLNHDAMYWYRQDPGQGLRLIYYSQIVNDFQKGDIAEGYSVSREKKESFPLTVTSAQKNPTAFYLCASSISDTYNEQFFGPGTRLTVL.

The rearrangement links TRBV30 to TRBJ1-1; D gene uncertain. The CDR3 sequence is 13 residues long. Germline V CDR1 and CDR2: GTSNPN, SVGIG (reference sequence). V was pared by 0 bases and J by 7 bases, with 12 bases between. CDR3 sequence: CAWSVLEGGEAFF. The CDR3 nucleotides are TGTGCCTGGAGTGTACTTGAAGGAGGTGAAGCTTTCTTT.

The rearrangement joins TRBV7-6 to TRBJ1-4; tentatively, D is TRBD1 (5 bases). The V end was cut by 1 base, the J end by 10 bases, with 19 bases between. Germline CDR1 and CDR2: SGHVS and FNYEAQ. The CDR3 has 16 amino acids. The CDR3 spells CASSLETPLVRGKLFF. CDR3 bases: TGTGCCAGCAGCTTAGAGACCCCACTGGTTAGGGGAAAACTGTTTTTT. Drawing the rest from reference TRBV7-6 and TRBJ1-4, the complete variable domain is GAGVSQSPRYKVTKRGQDVALRCDPISGHVSLYWYRQALGQGPEFLTYFNYEAQQDKSGLPNDRFSAERPEGSISTLTIQRTEQRDSAMYRCASSLETPLVRGKLFFGSGTQLSVL.

CDR3 nucleotide sequence: TGCAGCTGTATTTTAGCGGGAGGTATCTACGAGCAGTACTTC. Residues: CSCILAGGIYEQYF. The rearrangement joins TRBV29-1 to TRBJ2-7; 10 bases align to TRBD2. Germline CDR1 reads SQVTM; CDR2 reads ANQGSEA. The V gene end was trimmed by 8 bases and the J gene end by 3 bases; junction bases not matched to a gene: 10. The CDR3 extends over 14 amino acids.

This clonotype was counted between two and nine times. The V and J genes are TRBV29-1 and TRBJ1-5; perhaps TRBD1 as D (6 bases). Trimming stripped 5 bases from V and 4 bases from J, with 15 bases between. Germline CDR1 SQVTM, CDR2 ANQGSEA. CDR3 size: 14 residues. Written as DNA, the CDR3 is TGCAGCGTTCAACAGGGTACTGGGAATCAGCCCCAGCATTTT. Translation gives CSVQQGTGNQPQHF.

This clonotype has a handful of counts. The CDR3 reads CSARETGSYNSPLHF. DNA for the CDR3: TGCAGTGCTAGAGAGACAGGGTCCTATAATTCACCCCTCCACTTT. This chain uses TRBV20-1 with TRBJ1-6, with 7 bases that match TRBD1. This CDR3 comprises 15 residues. Germline CDR1 reads DFQATT; CDR2 reads SNEGSKA (reference sequence). V was clipped by 0 bases and J by 1 base; unmatched bases: 0.

The chain joins TRBV18 to TRBJ2-3; D gene ambiguous. V gave up 5 bases and J gave up 0 bases, with 9 bases separating them. CDR1 is KGHSH, CDR2 LQKENI, per germline. The CDR3 spans 14 residues. The CDR3: CASSSTASTDTQYF. In DNA, the CDR3 is TGTGCCAGCTCATCGACGGCTAGCACAGATACGCAGTATTTT.

The genes are TRBV12-3 or TRBV12-4 and TRBJ2-3; D unclear. The CDR3 runs 13 residues. The V end was cut by 4 bases, the J end by 2 bases, with 7 bases between. CDR3 DNA sequence: TGTGCCAGCAGTTCGCACAACACAGATACGCAGTATTTT. Its protein is CASSSHNTDTQYF.

Only a few counts were recorded for this clonotype. This chain connects TRBV3-1 to TRBJ1-3; D unresolved. Germline V lookup: CDR1 LGHDT, CDR2 YNNKEL (reference sequence). CDR3 length: 16 residues. The germline V and J ends were trimmed by 4 bases and 3 bases, with 16 bases remaining between them. The CDR3 nucleotides are TGTGCCAGCAGCCTCAAACGTGGACTGGGTGGAAACACCATATATTTT. It yields the protein CASSLKRGLGGNTIYF.

This clonotype was seen a handful of times. The chain has TRBV30 and TRBJ2-7; D call uncertain. Trimming pared 0 bases from V and 6 bases from J, leaving 9 bases between. Germline V gene lookup returns CDR1 GTSNPN and CDR2 SVGIG (reference sequence). This CDR3 spans 12 amino acids. This chain's CDR3 is CAWSVPPGEQYF. Here the CDR3 DNA reads TGTGCCTGGAGTGTGCCCCCGGGCGAGCAGTACTTC.

The rearrangement uses TRBV29-1 and TRBJ2-6; D is ambiguous. The CDR3 runs to 15 residues. V shed 0 bases and J shed 4 bases, with 10 bases lying between them. Germline CDR1 reads SQVTM; CDR2 reads ANQGSEA. This CDR3 reads CSVEDPVPGANVLTF. The CDR3 nucleotides read TGCAGCGTTGAAGATCCGGTACCCGGGGCCAACGTCCTGACTTTC.

This chain links TRBV12-3 or TRBV12-4 with TRBJ2-1, with no clear D. With 6 bases removed from V and 2 bases from J, the gap between germline ends came to 11 bases. CDR3 length: 14 residues. The CDR3 DNA sequence: TGTGCCAGCAGCCCCGCACACCCCTACAATGAGCAGTTCTTC. Protein product: CASSPAHPYNEQFF.

The chain is built from TRBV11-2 and TRBJ2-3; TRBD2 matches at 11 bases. V trimming: 4 bases; J trimming: 1 base; junction bases outside the gene matches: 7. The CDR3 extends over 17 amino acids. CDR1 SGHAT and CDR2 FQNNGV come from the germline V gene. The CDR3 DNA reads as TGTGCCAGCAGCTCATTAGCGGGGGGGCTGGGCACAGATACGCAGTATTTT. This encodes CASSSLAGGLGTDTQYF.

The chain recombines TRBV30 with TRBJ2-7; D is ambiguous. V lost 6 bases to trimming and J lost 1 base, with 7 bases between them. Germline loops: CDR1 GTSNPN, CDR2 SVGIG (reference sequence). The CDR3 loop spans 11 amino acids. The DNA for the CDR3 is TGTGCCTGTGGTATTTCCTACGAGCAGTACTTC. Translation gives CACGISYEQYF.

The chain carries TRBV21-1 and TRBJ2-2; TRBD1 was called by the table and not checked on the DNA. TRBV21-1 represents a pseudogene. There are 17 residues in the CDR3. The CDR3 nucleotides read TGTGCCAGCAGCAATAGCGGGGGGGCCGTGCGGACCGGGGAGCTGTTTTTT. Translated: CASSNSGGAVRTGELFF.

The chain has TRBV27 and TRBJ2-7; D call uncertain. Trimming cost V 0 bases and J 6 bases, with 6 bases left between them. Germline V gives CDR1 MNHEY, CDR2 SMNVEV (reference sequence). This CDR3 is 12 amino acids long. The CDR3 DNA sequence: TGTGCCAGCAGTTTATCCCCTGGCGAGCAGTACTTC. It specifies CASSLSPGEQYF.

The chain joins TRBV24-1 to TRBJ2-1; tentative D call: TRBD1 (6 bases). The CDR3 length is 13 residues. Trimming left V 7 bases short and J 3 bases short, with 9 bases between. Germline V gene lookup returns CDR1 KGHDR and CDR2 SFDVKD. The chain's CDR3 is CATSPDSYNEQFF. The DNA of the CDR3 is TGTGCCACCAGCCCGGACAGCTACAATGAGCAGTTCTTC.